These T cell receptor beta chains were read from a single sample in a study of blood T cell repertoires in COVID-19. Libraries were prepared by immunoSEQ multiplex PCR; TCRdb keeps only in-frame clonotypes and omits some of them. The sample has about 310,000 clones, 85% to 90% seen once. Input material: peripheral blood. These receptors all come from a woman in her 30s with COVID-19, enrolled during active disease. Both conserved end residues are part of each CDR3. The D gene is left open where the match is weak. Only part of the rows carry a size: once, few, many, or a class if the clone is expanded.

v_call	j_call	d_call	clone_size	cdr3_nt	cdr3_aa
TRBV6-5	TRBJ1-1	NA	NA	TGTGCCAGCAGCATCAGGGAGAACACTGAAGCTTTCTTT	CASSIRENTEAFF
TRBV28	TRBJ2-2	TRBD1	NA	TGTGCCAGCAGTTTCGCGGACAGGGGACGGACCGGGGAGCTGTTTTTT	CASSFADRGRTGELFF
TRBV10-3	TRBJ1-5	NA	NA	TGTGCCATCAGCGATTCCGGTAGGACAGTCAACGAGCCCCAGCATTTT	CAISDSGRTVNEPQHF
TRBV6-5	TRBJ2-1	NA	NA	TGTGCCAGCAGTTACGGGGAGAAGGCTGAGCAGTTCTTC	CASSYGEKAEQFF
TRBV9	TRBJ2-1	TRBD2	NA	TGTGCCAGCAGCGATTGGACTAGCGGGACTTCCTACAATGAGCAGTTCTTC	CASSDWTSGTSYNEQFF
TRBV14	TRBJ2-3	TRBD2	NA	TGTGCCAGCAGCCCGTTGACTAGCGTTAGCACAGATACGCAGTATTTT	CASSPLTSVSTDTQYF
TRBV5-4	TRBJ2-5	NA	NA	TGTGCCAGCAGCCACGAGGGAGGACAAGAGACCCAGTACTTC	CASSHEGGQETQYF
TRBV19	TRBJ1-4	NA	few	TGTGCCAGTAGTATTTCTGACACGGCAACTAATGAAAAACTGTTTTTT	CASSISDTATNEKLFF
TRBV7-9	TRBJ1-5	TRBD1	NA	TGTGCCAGCAGCCTGCGGGAAGGGACAGGCGGCAATCAGCCCCAGCATTTT	CASSLREGTGGNQPQHF
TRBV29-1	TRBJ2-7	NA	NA	TGCAGCGTTACTCCCGGCAGCGCCTCGGGGGAGCAGTACTTC	CSVTPGSASGEQYF
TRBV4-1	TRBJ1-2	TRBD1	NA	TGCGCCAGCAGCCTGACAGGGGTGGACTATGGCTACACCTTC	CASSLTGVDYGYTF
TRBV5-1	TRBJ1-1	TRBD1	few	TGCGCCAGCAGCTTGGATCCCGGGACAGGGGAAGCTTTCTTT	CASSLDPGTGEAFF
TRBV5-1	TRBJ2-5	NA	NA	TGCGCCAGCAGCCGTACAGGGTCCCAAGAGACCCAGTACTTC	CASSRTGSQETQYF
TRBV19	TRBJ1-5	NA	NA	TGTGCCAGTAGTATAAGGATCGGGGGGTGGGTGCAGCCCCAGCATTTT	CASSIRIGGWVQPQHF
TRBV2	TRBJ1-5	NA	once	TGTGCCAGCAGTGACGGAGATAGCAATCAGCCCCAGCATTTT	CASSDGDSNQPQHF
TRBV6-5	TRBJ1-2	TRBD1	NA	TGTGCCAGCAGTCCGACGGACAGGGCAGGCTACACCTTC	CASSPTDRAGYTF
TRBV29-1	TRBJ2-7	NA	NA	TGCAGCGTCTCGTCTGTGGAGGGCGGCGAGCAGTACTTC	CSVSSVEGGEQYF
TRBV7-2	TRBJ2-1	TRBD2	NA	TGTGCCAGCAGCTTAGCGAGCGGGAGATCACTGTTCTTC	CASSLASGRSLFF
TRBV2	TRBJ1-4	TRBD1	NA	TGTGCCAACGTGGAGTGGGACAGGAGAACCGCAACTAATGAAAAACTGTTTTTT	CANVEWDRRTATNEKLFF
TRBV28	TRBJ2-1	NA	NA	TGTGCCAGCAGTTACAGGCCCAGCTCCTACAATGAGCAGTTCTTC	CASSYRPSSYNEQFF
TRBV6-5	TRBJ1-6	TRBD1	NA	TGTGCCGTACAGGGGAACAATTCACCCCTCCACTTT	CAVQGNNSPLHF
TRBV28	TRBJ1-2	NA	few	TGTGCCAGCAGTTCTACCTGGACAGACCCTTCTGGCTATGGCTACACCTTC	CASSSTWTDPSGYGYTF
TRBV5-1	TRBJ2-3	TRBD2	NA	TGCGCCAGCAGCTTGATTCCAGCGGGAGCGGGAGATACGCAGTATTTT	CASSLIPAGAGDTQYF
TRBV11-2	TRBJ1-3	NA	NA	TGTGCCAGCAGCCTCCGGGTCAGTGGTGGAAACACCATATATTTT	CASSLRVSGGNTIYF
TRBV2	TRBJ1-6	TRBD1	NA	TGTGCCAGCAGTGAATTGGGACAGGGAAATTCACCCCTCCACTTT	CASSELGQGNSPLHF
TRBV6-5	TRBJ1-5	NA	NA	TGTGCCAGCAGTTTGAGGGAGTCCCTTAGCAATCAGCCCCAGCATTTT	CASSLRESLSNQPQHF
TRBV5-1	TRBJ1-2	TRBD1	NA	TGCGCCAGCAGCCCCGAGGGGGCAGGAGGCTACACCTTC	CASSPEGAGGYTF
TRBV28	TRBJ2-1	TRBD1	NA	TGTGCCAGCAGTTTAAACAGGGGCAGGAATGAGCAGTTCTTC	CASSLNRGRNEQFF
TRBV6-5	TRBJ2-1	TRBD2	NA	TGTGCCAGCAGTTGGGGGACTAGCAATGAGCAGTTCTTC	CASSWGTSNEQFF
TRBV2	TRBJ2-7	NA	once	TGTGCCAGCAGGGATGGCGGGGACTACGAGCAGTACTTC	CASRDGGDYEQYF
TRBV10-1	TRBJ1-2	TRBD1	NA	TGCGCCAGCAACGGCGATGGACAGGGTGGTGGCTACACCTTC	CASNGDGQGGGYTF
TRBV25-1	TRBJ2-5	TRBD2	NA	TGTGCCAGCAGTGTGGGTAGCGGGACCCAAGAGACCCAGTACTTC	CASSVGSGTQETQYF
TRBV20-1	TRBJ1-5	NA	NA	TGCAGTGCTAGTCCCTCTAGCAATCAGCCCCAGCATTTT	CSASPSSNQPQHF
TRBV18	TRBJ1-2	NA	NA	TGTGCCAGCTCCCCTGGGACATCTAACTATGGCTACACCTTC	CASSPGTSNYGYTF
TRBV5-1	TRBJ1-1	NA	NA	TGCGCCAGCAGCCCGGGAGGAGGGGGGAGGACTGAAGCTTTCTTT	CASSPGGGGRTEAFF
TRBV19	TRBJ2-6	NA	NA	TGTGCCAGTAGTACGCAGGATTCTGGGGCCAACGTCCTGACTTTC	CASSTQDSGANVLTF
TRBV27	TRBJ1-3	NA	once	TGTGCCAGCAGCTCGTCAGGGCCCGCTGGAAACACCATATATTTT	CASSSSGPAGNTIYF
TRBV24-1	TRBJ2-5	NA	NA	TGTGCCACCAGTGATTTCTACAGTGGCCGGGAGACCCAGTACTTC	CATSDFYSGRETQYF
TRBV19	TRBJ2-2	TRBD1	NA	TGTGCCAGTAGGGTCGGGACAGGGATCACCGGGGAGCTGTTTTTT	CASRVGTGITGELFF
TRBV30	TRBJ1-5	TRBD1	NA	TGTGCCTGGAGTGAGGGGGCGGCGCAGCCCCAGCATTTT	CAWSEGAAQPQHF
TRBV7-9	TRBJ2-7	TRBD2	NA	TGTGCCAGCAGCCCACTAGCGCAATACGAGCAGTACTTC	CASSPLAQYEQYF
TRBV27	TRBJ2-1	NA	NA	TGTGCCACCCCCGGCGAGCTGGGGCATGAGCAGTTCTTC	CATPGELGHEQFF
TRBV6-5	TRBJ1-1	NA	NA	TGTGCCAGCAGTTACTCTTCAGGGCAAGGCACTGAAGCTTTCTTT	CASSYSSGQGTEAFF